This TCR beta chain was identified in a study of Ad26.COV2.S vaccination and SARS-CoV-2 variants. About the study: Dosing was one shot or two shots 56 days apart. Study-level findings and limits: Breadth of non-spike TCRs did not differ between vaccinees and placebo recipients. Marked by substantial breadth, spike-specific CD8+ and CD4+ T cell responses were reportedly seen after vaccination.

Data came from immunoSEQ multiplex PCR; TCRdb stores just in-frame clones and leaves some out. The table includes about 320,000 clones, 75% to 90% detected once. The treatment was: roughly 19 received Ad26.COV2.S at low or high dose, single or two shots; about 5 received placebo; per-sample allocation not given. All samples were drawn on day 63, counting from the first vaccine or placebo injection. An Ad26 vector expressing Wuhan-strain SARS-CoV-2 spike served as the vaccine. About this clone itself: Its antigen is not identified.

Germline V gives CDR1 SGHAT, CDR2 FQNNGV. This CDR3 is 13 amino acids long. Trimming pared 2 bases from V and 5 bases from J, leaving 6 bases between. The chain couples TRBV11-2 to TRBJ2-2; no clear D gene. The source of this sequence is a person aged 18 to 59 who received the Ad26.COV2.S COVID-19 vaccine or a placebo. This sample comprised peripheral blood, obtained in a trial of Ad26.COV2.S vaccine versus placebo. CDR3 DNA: TGTGCCAGCAGCTTAAGTGGGACCGGGGAGCTGTTTTTT. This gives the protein CASSLSGTGELFF.